The clone carrying this T cell receptor (beta chain) was counted only a few times. Its antigen is not identified. The sample belongs to a study of cytomegalovirus exposure and HLA in healthy donors. Study findings and constraints: HLA restriction was apparent for most CMV-associated TCR beta chains in a later analysis. Whilst most TCR sequences proved rare, a subset of public TCRs occurred across many donors. Later work showed greater clonal expansion in HLA-associated TCR beta chains than in equally common others.

The PCR used 60 Vbeta and 13 Jbeta primers. Assay: immunoSEQ multiplex PCR; the TCRdb copy retains only in-frame clones and omits some. The data show more than 100,000 clones, 8.9% seen once. The CDR3 length is 15 residues. CDR1 is SNHLY and CDR2 is FYNNEI in the germline V gene. Trimming removed 6 bases from V and 0 bases from J; junction bases left unmatched: 3. Sequencing input: PBMCs. The gene calls are TRBV2 and TRBJ2-2, with 8 bases lining up with TRBD1. This TCR came from a woman aged 40 to 50 in good health and CMV-seropositive. The CDR3 loop reads CASREDRANTGELFF. CDR3 coding DNA: TGTGCCAGCAGGGAGGACAGGGCGAACACCGGGGAGCTGTTTTTT.